The next 26 T cell receptor beta chains were all read from a single sample in a study of identical twins. TCRdb reprocessed the 5' RACE reads via MiXCR and lists one record per CDR3 protein. The sample yields about 890,000 distinct CDR3 sequences, around an eighth seen once. This sample was also put to use in a study of yellow fever vaccine responses in identical twins.

The source material was PBMCs. Receptors were obtained from a young woman in good health.

The V call is TRBV5-1, the J call TRBJ2-1; 9 positions match TRBD1. CDR3 size: 16 residues. J gave up 6 bases and V 0 bases, and 7 bases lay outside the gene matches. Germline values: CDR1 SGHRS, CDR2 YFSETQ. The CDR3 bases are TGCGCCAGCAGCTTGGGAGGGACAGGGTTTTTCAATGAGCAGTTCTTC. This encodes CASSLGGTGFFNEQFF. Full variable domain (missing parts from reference TRBV5-1 and TRBJ2-1): KAGVTQTPRYLIKTRGQQVTLSCSPISGHRSVSWYQQTPGQGLQFLFEYFSETQRNKGNFPGRFSGRQFSNSRSEMNVSTLELGDSALYLCASSLGGTGFFNEQFFGPGTRLTVL.

This clonotype was seen a handful of times. The rearrangement links TRBV6-1 to TRBJ2-2; 13 bases are shared with TRBD2. CDR1 is MNHNS, CDR2 SASEGT, per germline. V shed 6 bases, J shed 7 bases, and the junction held 11 bases outside the gene matches. The CDR3 is 17 amino acids. Written as DNA, the CDR3 is TGTGCCAGCAGGACCATACTAGCGGGGGGGCCCAACGGGGAGCTGTTTTTT. Translation: CASRTILAGGPNGELFF.

V is TRBV19 and J is TRBJ2-3; D gene uncertain. This CDR3 has 12 residues. V shed 9 bases and J shed 5 bases, with 12 bases lying between them. The germline gives CDR1 LNHDA, CDR2 SQIVND (reference sequence). CDR3 nucleotides: TGTGCCAGCAGTCCTAATATAGATACGCAGTATTTT. As protein: CASSPNIDTQYF.

The sample holds many counts of this clonotype. The chain joins TRBV6-2 or TRBV6-3 to TRBJ2-3; D ambiguous. Germline assignment: CDR1 MNHEY and CDR2 SVGEGT. Trimming pared 6 bases from V and 2 bases from J, leaving 15 bases between. CDR3 size: 15 residues. The CDR3 is CASRPLVRDTDTQYF. The CDR3 bases are TGTGCCAGCAGGCCGCTCGTTAGAGACACAGATACGCAGTATTTT.

This CDR3 reads CASSPTQGSEQYV. CDR3 nucleotides: TGTGCCAGCAGTCCGACACAGGGGTCCGAGCAGTACGTC. The V and J genes are TRBV7-9 and TRBJ2-7; 7 bases line up with TRBD1. Losses at the gene ends were 6 bases for V and 6 bases for J; bases not matched to a gene: 8. The CDR3 runs to 13 residues. The V gene's germline CDR1 is SEHNR and CDR2 FQNEAQ (reference sequence).

This clonotype was found a few times. CDR3 loop: CASSPRTGVANVLTF. CDR3 sequence (DNA): TGCGCCAGCAGCCCCCGAACGGGGGTGGCCAACGTCCTGACTTTC. The V and J genes are TRBV5-1 and TRBJ2-6, with a weak D call TRBD2 (6 bases). V lost 4 bases and J 6 bases, leaving 14 bases between the germline ends. The CDR3 is 15 amino acids. Germline CDR1 SGHRS, CDR2 YFSETQ.

This sequence joins TRBV20-1 and TRBJ1-6; D is perhaps TRBD1 (5 bases). The CDR3 has 16 amino acids. Germline V gene lookup returns CDR1 DFQATT and CDR2 SNEGSKA (reference sequence). V lost 6 bases and J 0 bases, leaving 15 bases between the germline ends. This chain's CDR3 is CSAVGQTSSYNSPLHF. CDR3 nucleotide sequence: TGCAGTGCAGTGGGGCAAACGAGCTCCTATAATTCACCCCTCCACTTT.

This clonotype came up a few times. The chain joins TRBV20-1 to TRBJ2-4, with 7 bases lining up with TRBD1. The CDR3 contains 14 residues. V lost 5 bases to trimming and J lost 2 bases; unmatched junction nucleotides: 6. The germline V gene has CDR1 DFQATT and CDR2 SNEGSKA (reference sequence). CDR3 bases: TGCAGTGCTGCTAAGACAGGGCCCAAAAACATTCAGTACTTC. Translation: CSAAKTGPKNIQYF.

The gene calls are TRBV12-3 or TRBV12-4 and TRBJ1-5, with D hard to call. V was trimmed by 3 bases and J by 5 bases, leaving 8 bases between them. The CDR3 is 13 residues long. The chain's CDR3 is CASSFSGYQPQHF. CDR3 sequence (DNA): TGTGCCAGCAGTTTTTCAGGATATCAGCCCCAGCATTTT.

This clonotype came up many times. V usage is TRBV12-3 or TRBV12-4 and J usage is TRBJ2-7; TRBD2 matches at 8 bases. The CDR3 has 13 residues. V lost 4 bases and J lost 3; bases outside the gene matches: 2. The CDR3, as DNA: TGTGCCAGCAGTTCCGGGACTAGCTACGAGCAGTACTTC. It yields the protein CASSSGTSYEQYF.

This clonotype was found a few times. The J gene is TRBJ1-2, the V gene TRBV2; D unresolved. V shed 5 bases and J shed 6 bases, with 16 bases lying between them. The CDR3 contains 14 residues. Per the germline V gene, CDR1 is SNHLY and CDR2 is FYNNEI. CDR3 amino acids: CASSPEGPINGYTF. The CDR3 DNA is TGTGCCAGCAGTCCCGAGGGCCCTATTAATGGCTACACCTTC.

The chain joins TRBV6-1 to TRBJ1-2; tentatively, D is TRBD1 (5 bases). CDR3 length: 16 residues. The V gene's germline CDR1 is MNHNS and CDR2 SASEGT. Trimming cost V 0 bases and J 6 bases, with 17 bases left between them. The CDR3 DNA reads TGTGCCAGCAGTGAAGCGCTGGGGGTAAGGAGAGATGGCTACACCTTC. Translation: CASSEALGVRRDGYTF.

CDR3: CASSLNTGHNYNEQFF. CDR3 nucleotides: TGTGCCAGCAGCCTCAACACGGGACACAACTACAATGAGCAGTTCTTC. The chain uses TRBV7-9 and TRBJ2-1, with TRBD1 as a possible D gene (6 bases). This CDR3 is built from 16 residues. Germline lookup yields CDR1 SEHNR and CDR2 FQNEAQ (reference sequence). The V and J ends lost 5 bases and 3 bases respectively, with 17 bases between them.

V usage is TRBV3-1 and J usage is TRBJ1-2; D unclear. This CDR3 contains 15 residues. Between the trimmed V and J ends, which lost 0 bases and 4 bases, there was a span of 12 bases. Germline V gives CDR1 LGHDT, CDR2 YNNKEL (reference sequence). The CDR3 region is CASSQDLQLIYGYTF. In nucleotides, the CDR3 is TGTGCCAGCAGCCAAGATCTCCAGCTTATCTATGGCTACACCTTC.

This clonotype was seen many times. The chain couples TRBV15 to TRBJ1-4; D is unclear. The length of the CDR3 is 14 residues. Germline lookup yields CDR1 LNHNV and CDR2 YYDKDF (reference sequence). V dropped 7 bases and J dropped 0 bases, with 9 bases sitting between them. The CDR3 DNA follows: TGTGCCACCACGGCCGTTGCAACTAATGAAAAACTGTTTTTT. It is translated as CATTAVATNEKLFF.

As for this clonotype: Relative to the germline gene, one junction end is altered; a read error may explain this. The chain recombines TRBV6-5 with TRBJ2-3; TRBD2 matches 9 bases. Germline CDR1 reads MNHEY; CDR2 reads SVGAGI. The CDR3 sequence is 15 residues long. For the CDR3, the DNA is TGTGCCAGCCGTTACCTAGCGGGGAACACAGATACGCAGTATTTT. Translated, it gives CASRYLAGNTDTQYF.

This rearrangement joins TRBV7-2 to TRBJ1-5; 7 bases align to TRBD1. CDR3 size: 16 residues. Germline lookup yields CDR1 SGHTA and CDR2 FQGNSA. The ends lost 0 bases at V and 3 bases at J; junction bases unmatched: 5. The CDR3 protein is CASSLATGRPNQPQHF. As DNA, the CDR3 is TGTGCCAGCAGCTTAGCGACAGGGAGACCCAATCAGCCCCAGCATTTT.

The rearrangement links TRBV4-1 to TRBJ1-6, with D unresolved. The V end lost 0 bases, the J end lost 10 bases, and 16 bases lay between the germline ends. Germline V CDR1 and CDR2: MGHRA, YSYEKL. The CDR3 length is 16 residues. CDR3 in DNA: TGCGCCAGCAGCCAAGAACCGGGGAATTTTGAATCACCCCTCCACTTT. Its translation is CASSQEPGNFESPLHF.

This sequence joins TRBV7-8 and TRBJ2-3; 12 bases are a match to TRBD2. CDR3 length: 12 residues. V lost 6 bases to trimming and J lost 14 bases; unmatched junction nucleotides: 6. CDR1 is SGHVS, CDR2 FQNEAQ, per germline. CDR3 sequence (DNA): TGTGCCAGCAGGGCACTAGCGGGAGGCTGGTATTTT. This gives the protein CASRALAGGWYF.

This clonotype was counted ten times or more. Being one base from a much bigger clone, this may be a read error. The chain is built from TRBV7-3 and TRBJ2-3; 10 bases map to TRBD2. Germline V gene lookup returns CDR1 SGHTA and CDR2 FQGTGA. Trimming at V came to 2 bases and at J to 2 bases, leaving 1 base not matched to a gene. The CDR3 covers 15 residues. The CDR3 spells CASSLLAGVTDTQYF. The DNA for the CDR3 is TGTGCCAGCAGCTTACTAGCGGGGGTCACAGATACGCAGTATTTT.

This clonotype has only a few counts. The rearrangement joins TRBV12-5 to TRBJ2-2; no definite D call. The germline V and J ends were trimmed by 0 bases and 1 base, with 12 bases remaining between them. The CDR3 totals 17 residues. The V gene's germline CDR1 is LGHNT and CDR2 FRNRAP. The CDR3 sequence is CASGLVAETGNTGELFF. In nucleotides, the CDR3 is TGTGCTAGTGGTTTGGTGGCGGAGACGGGGAACACCGGGGAGCTGTTTTTT.

J is TRBJ2-1 and V is TRBV5-6; D gene unclear. The CDR3 loop spans 15 amino acids. The V gene's germline CDR1 is SGHDT and CDR2 YYEEEE. The V and J ends lost 0 bases and 5 bases respectively, with 12 bases between them. The CDR3 here is CASSLADLGDNEQFF. The CDR3 DNA reads TGTGCCAGCAGCTTGGCTGACCTTGGGGACAATGAGCAGTTCTTC.

This clonotype has a handful of counts. V is TRBV28 and J is TRBJ1-3; D might be TRBD1 (5 bases). The length of the CDR3 is 15 residues. CDR1 MDHEN and CDR2 SYDVKM come from the germline V gene. V was clipped by 7 bases and J by 2 bases, with 15 bases between them. This CDR3 reads CASTWGSSPGNTIYF. The CDR3 region has the DNA TGTGCCAGCACTTGGGGGTCCAGCCCTGGAAACACCATATATTTT. The complete variable domain, with remaining parts taken from reference TRBV28 and TRBJ1-3, reads DVKVTQSSRYLVKRTGEKVFLECVQDMDHENMFWYRQDPGLGLRLIYFSYDVKMKEKGDIPEGYSVSREKKERFSLILESASTNQTSMYLCASTWGSSPGNTIYFGEGSWLTVV.

This clonotype was observed a few times. The rearrangement links TRBV6-5 to TRBJ2-4; 14 bases are shared with TRBD2. V shed 7 bases, J shed 9 bases, and the junction held 11 bases outside the gene matches. Looked up from germline, CDR1 is MNHEY and CDR2 is SVGAGI. This CDR3 comprises 16 residues. CDR3 protein: CASTSVGLAGVTIQYF. CDR3 sequence (DNA): TGTGCCAGCACTTCCGTGGGACTAGCGGGAGTAACCATTCAGTACTTC.

This clonotype was seen a handful of times. The rearrangement links TRBV7-9 to TRBJ2-3, with a tentative D call TRBD2 (6 bases). CDR3 length equals 17 residues. Trimming stripped 8 bases from V and 4 bases from J, with 25 bases between. The germline V gene encodes CDR1 SEHNR and CDR2 FQNEAQ (reference sequence). CDR3 protein: CASPRGDSSDGADTQYF. The CDR3 DNA reads as TGTGCCAGCCCACGGGGTGACTCTAGCGACGGTGCAGATACGCAGTATTTT. The variable domain in full, with the rest retrieved from reference TRBV7-9 and TRBJ2-3, is DTGVSQNPRHKITKRGQNVTFRCDPISEHNRLYWYRQTLGQGPEFLTYFQNEAQLEKSRLLSDRFSAERPKGSFSTLEIQRTEQGDSAMYLCASPRGDSSDGADTQYFGPGTRLTVL.

The chain uses TRBV5-1 and TRBJ1-1; 9 bases agree with TRBD1. Germline V gene sequence: CDR1 SGHRS, CDR2 YFSETQ. The V segment lost 2 bases and the J segment 5 bases; nucleotides outside the gene matches: 7. The CDR3 covers 15 residues. As DNA, the CDR3 is TGCGCCAGCAGCTTAGAAGGGACAGGGAAAACTGAAGCTTTCTTT. This translates into CASSLEGTGKTEAFF.